The 23 T cell receptor beta chains below were found in one sample sequenced in a study of regulatory T cells in long-lasting Graves disease. Time point specified: newly diagnosed GD, antithyroid drugs for less than 3 months. RNA isolated from PBMCs was used to make the TCR library. With iRepertoire HTBI primers and Arm-PCR of CDR3 regions, TCR beta libraries were built. TCRdb processed the multiplex PCR reads anew with MiXCR; each CDR3 protein has one entry. The data hold about 560,000 distinct CDR3 sequences, with approximately 16% observed a single time. This sample was also put to use in a study of T cells in Graves' hyperthyroidism and ophthalmopathy.

The material sequenced was peripheral blood mononuclear cells (PBMCs), taken at new diagnosis, from a patient treated with antithyroid drugs. These receptor sequences come from a man between 18 and 35 years old with Graves disease.

V is TRBV7-9 and J is TRBJ2-5, with D possibly being TRBD1 or TRBD2 (5 bases each). V was cut by 3 bases and J by 2 bases, with 10 bases left in between. Per germline, CDR1 SEHNR and CDR2 FQNEAQ (reference sequence). CDR3 size: 14 residues. CDR3 sequence reads: CASSFTGAQETQYF. DNA of the CDR3: TGTGCCAGCAGCTTCACCGGGGCGCAAGAGACCCAGTACTTC.

This clonotype was seen more than once but under ten times. The chain links TRBV10-2 to TRBJ2-1; D is uncertain. Trimming stripped 0 bases from V and 1 base from J, with 16 bases between. This CDR3 has 18 residues. CDR1 and CDR2 (germline): WSHSY, SAAADI. The CDR3 DNA follows: TGCGCCAGCAGTGAGTCAATTTTGGCAAGTCTATCCTACAATGAGCAGTTCTTC. This gives the protein CASSESILASLSYNEQFF.

This clonotype showed up just a few times. The chain carries TRBV4-1 and TRBJ2-1; 10 nucleotides line up with TRBD1. Germline V gene lookup returns CDR1 MGHRA and CDR2 YSYEKL. The length of the CDR3 is 15 residues. V was pared by 4 bases and J by 7 bases, with 7 bases of the junction left unmatched. The CDR3 sequence is CASSPRDRGINEQFF. CDR3 DNA sequence: TGCGCCAGCAGCCCACGGGACAGGGGAATTAATGAGCAGTTCTTC.

This clonotype was observed many times. This sequence joins TRBV5-1 and TRBJ2-1; 13 bases match TRBD2. CDR1 and CDR2 from the germline V gene are SGHRS and YFSETQ. The trim removed 6 bases at V and 8 bases at J, leaving 5 bases unmatched. The CDR3 runs 14 residues. The CDR3 is CASTRTSGSHEQFF. CDR3 nucleotide sequence: TGCGCCAGCACCAGGACTAGCGGGAGCCATGAGCAGTTCTTC.

CDR3: CASSFRATGSYEQYF. The CDR3, as DNA: TGTGCCAGCAGCTTCCGAGCGACAGGCTCCTACGAGCAGTACTTC. J is TRBJ2-7 and V is TRBV7-6; tentative D call: TRBD1 (6 bases). This CDR3 is built from 15 residues. V dropped 3 bases and J dropped 0 bases, with 12 bases sitting between them. Germline CDR1 and CDR2: SGHVS and FNYEAQ.

This clonotype was detected many times. This sequence joins TRBV28 and TRBJ2-2; D is uncertain. V was clipped by 4 bases and J by 10 bases, with 19 bases between them. This CDR3 is built from 15 residues. Germline V gene data show CDR1 as MDHEN and CDR2 as SYDVKM. The CDR3 DNA reads TGTGCCAGCAGTTCTCGCCTGGACGGTACTGAGGAGCTGTTTTTT. Protein: CASSSRLDGTEELFF.

About this clonotype itself: One junction end does not reproduce the germline sequence, and a read error may be involved. The chain joins TRBV4-1 to TRBJ1-1; D is ambiguous. The germline V gene encodes CDR1 MGHRA and CDR2 YSYEKL. This CDR3 is built from 16 residues. CDR3 sequence reads: CASSQVSWEANTEAFF. In nucleotides, the CDR3 is TGTGCCAGCAGCCAAGTATCGTGGGAGGCGAACACTGAAGCTTTCTTT.

The chain has TRBV15 and TRBJ2-2, with TRBD1 matching 8 bases. The V gene end was trimmed by 3 bases and the J gene end by 6 bases; junction bases not matched to a gene: 9. The CDR3 is made up of 16 amino acids. The germline V gene has CDR1 LNHNV and CDR2 YYDKDF (reference sequence). The CDR3 nucleotides read TGTGCCACCAGCAGCTATACAGGGGGTCGACCCGGGGAGCTGTTTTTT. Translated: CATSSYTGGRPGELFF.

In its sample, this clonotype was seen many times. The V gene is TRBV6-2 or TRBV6-3, the J gene TRBJ2-3, with 8 bases that match TRBD2. The germline gives CDR1 MNHEY, CDR2 SVGEGT. V was clipped by 0 bases and J by 4 bases; unmatched bases: 12. The CDR3 totals 18 residues. The CDR3 nucleotides are TGTGCCAGCAGTTACTCCCATGGACTAGCTAGCGCTTCAGATACGCAGTATTTT. Translated, it gives CASSYSHGLASASDTQYF.

There are a few counts of this clonotype. The V gene is TRBV20-1, the J gene TRBJ2-3, with a tentative D call TRBD1 (6 bases). Germline V lookup: CDR1 DFQATT, CDR2 SNEGSKA (reference sequence). This CDR3 region has 13 residues. Trimming shortened V by 6 bases and J by 4 bases, and 14 bases separated the two germline ends. DNA for the CDR3: TGCAGTGCCCCACCAACAGGGTCAGATACGCAGTATTTT. This gives the protein CSAPPTGSDTQYF.

This clonotype was counted at least ten times. The chain combines TRBV11-2 with TRBJ2-1; 7 bases fit TRBD2. Germline loops: CDR1 SGHAT, CDR2 FQNNGV. V gave up 0 bases and J gave up 4 bases; unmatched junction bases: 12. This CDR3 spans 18 amino acids. CDR3 coding DNA: TGTGCCAGCAGCTTAGATTGGGTGGAGGGAGGGCCTTACAATGAGCAGTTCTTC. Translating gives CASSLDWVEGGPYNEQFF.

This clonotype has ten or more counts. The chain has TRBV27 and TRBJ2-7; D not certain. V lost 1 base and J 0 bases, leaving 7 bases between the germline ends. The CDR3 consists of 14 residues. Per the germline V gene, CDR1 is MNHEY and CDR2 is SMNVEV (reference sequence). The CDR3 loop reads CASSLLGLSYEQYF. The CDR3 DNA is TGTGCCAGCAGTTTATTAGGGCTCTCCTACGAGCAGTACTTC.

The chain combines TRBV27 with TRBJ1-4; D is unresolved. CDR1 and CDR2 (germline): MNHEY, SMNVEV (reference sequence). This CDR3 region has 17 residues. The V and J ends lost 4 bases and 7 bases respectively, with 22 bases between them. CDR3 region: CASSSPASEKGSEKLFF. The DNA for the CDR3 is TGTGCCAGCAGTTCGCCCGCATCCGAGAAAGGGAGTGAAAAACTGTTTTTT.

The chain joins TRBV29-1 to TRBJ2-5; 8 bases align to TRBD2. Germline CDR1 reads SQVTM; CDR2 reads ANQGSEA. V shed 8 bases, J shed 4 bases, and the junction held 9 bases outside the gene matches. The length of the CDR3 is 13 residues. The CDR3 loop reads CSLSGSQGETQYF. The CDR3 coding sequence is TGCAGCTTAAGCGGGAGTCAGGGAGAGACCCAGTACTTC.

This clonotype was detected ten times or more. V and J are TRBV19 and TRBJ2-7, with D uncertain. The germline V gene has CDR1 LNHDA and CDR2 SQIVND (reference sequence). Trimming took off 6 bases at V and 4 bases at J, with 10 bases between the two ends. This CDR3 is 12 amino acids long. CDR3 region: CASSKTGYEQYF. The CDR3 DNA reads TGTGCCAGTAGCAAGACGGGTTACGAGCAGTACTTC.

The chain combines TRBV2 with TRBJ2-6; 12 positions match TRBD1. Germline assignment: CDR1 SNHLY and CDR2 FYNNEI. The ends lost 6 bases at V and 0 bases at J; junction bases unmatched: 6. This CDR3 has 18 residues. CDR3 residues: CASSWGTGGTSGANVLTF. Written as DNA, the CDR3 is TGTGCCAGCAGCTGGGGGACAGGGGGCACCTCTGGGGCCAACGTCCTGACTTTC.

This clonotype was seen ten or more times. The V and J genes are TRBV12-3 or TRBV12-4 and TRBJ2-5; 7 nucleotides align to TRBD1. There are 15 residues in the CDR3. V lost 6 bases to trimming and J lost 5 bases; unmatched junction nucleotides: 12. CDR3 residues: CASSPDRDWRETQYF. CDR3 nucleotides: TGTGCCAGCAGCCCCGACAGGGATTGGCGGGAGACCCAGTACTTC.

The chain carries TRBV10-2 and TRBJ2-7; 11 bases map to TRBD2. CDR1 is WSHSY, CDR2 SAAADI, per germline. J gave up 0 bases and V 8 bases, and 6 bases lay outside the gene matches. There are 15 residues in the CDR3. The CDR3 region is CASGGLAAPSYEQYF. For the CDR3, the DNA is TGCGCCAGCGGGGGACTAGCGGCGCCCTCCTACGAGCAGTACTTC.

This clonotype has ten or more counts. The rearrangement joins TRBV4-1 to TRBJ2-3; 7 bases line up with TRBD2. The CDR3 runs to 15 residues. Germline trimming cut 2 bases from V and 3 bases from J; bases unmatched to any gene: 5. Per germline, CDR1 MGHRA and CDR2 YSYEKL. The CDR3 protein is CASSQSGGWTDTQYF. CDR3 nucleotides: TGCGCCAGCAGCCAATCGGGGGGTTGGACAGATACGCAGTATTTT.

This clonotype has at least ten counts. The chain carries TRBV3-1 and TRBJ2-1; maybe TRBD1 (6 bases). Germline-derived CDR1 and CDR2 are LGHDT and YNNKEL (reference sequence). The CDR3 has 16 amino acids. Trimming left V 3 bases short and J 2 bases short, with 14 bases between. The CDR3 DNA follows: TGTGCCAGCAGCCACCTTAGAGCAGGGGCCTACAATGAGCAGTTCTTC. It yields the protein CASSHLRAGAYNEQFF.

The sample holds a few counts of this clonotype. This chain uses TRBV6-1 with TRBJ1-5, with D uncertain. This CDR3 contains 12 residues. Germline CDR1 reads MNHNS; CDR2 reads SASEGT. V was trimmed by 6 bases and J by 7 bases, leaving 10 bases between them. Here the CDR3 DNA reads TGTGCCAGCAGGACAATCGGGCAGCCCCAGCATTTT. Translating it yields CASRTIGQPQHF.

The chain joins TRBV5-5 to TRBJ2-7; either TRBD1 or TRBD2 may fit D (5 bases each). The V gene lost 4 bases and the J gene lost 1 base, with 12 bases spanning the gap. The CDR3 has 14 amino acids. Germline V CDR1 and CDR2: SGHKS, YYEKEE (reference sequence). CDR3 DNA sequence: TGTGCCAGCAGCCGGGGCGGCCAGTCCTACGAGCAGTACTTC. Translated, it gives CASSRGGQSYEQYF.

This clonotype was observed at least ten times. This chain connects TRBV5-1 to TRBJ1-5; D is ambiguous. The V and J ends lost 4 bases and 5 bases respectively, with 10 bases between them. From germline, CDR1 is SGHRS and CDR2 YFSETQ. This CDR3 spans 13 amino acids. CDR3 in amino acids: CASSREPDQPQHF. Written as DNA, the CDR3 is TGCGCCAGCAGCCGAGAACCAGATCAGCCCCAGCATTTT.